The 21 T cell receptor beta chains listed next were all sequenced from one sample in a study of post-analysis software for immune sequencing data. Study findings and constraints: TRBV segments more frequent in patients than in controls numbered roughly 5 and included TRBV5-6, TRBV5-1 and TRBV20-1.

Their target antigens are unknown. Researchers reported that TCR beta cDNA libraries carried unique molecular identifiers. From the PCR reads, TCRdb called clonotypes with MiXCR, one entry per CDR3 protein. This sample yields about 810,000 distinct CDR3 sequences, of which about 57% are seen a single time; approximately 4.3% belongs to the top ten. The sequencing input was blood. The receptors derive from a girl aged 5-17 years with multiple sclerosis.

V usage is TRBV2 and J usage is TRBJ2-5; TRBD1 matches 8 bases. The closer fit of TRBJ2-7 to the DNA end suggests the J call may be wrong. There are 15 residues in the CDR3. Germline V gene lookup returns CDR1 SNHLY and CDR2 FYNNEI. Here the CDR3 reads CASSRNVGTGGEQYF. As DNA, the CDR3 is TGTGCCAGCAGTCGAAATGTAGGGACAGGAGGCGAGCAGTACTTC.

The chain couples TRBV29-1 to TRBJ2-3; TRBD1 is a possible D gene (6 bases). Germline loops: CDR1 SQVTM, CDR2 ANQGSEA. V was cut by 4 bases and J by 4 bases, with 9 bases left in between. This CDR3 comprises 12 residues. The CDR3 DNA reads as TGCAGCGTTGTACCAGGGGCAGATACGCAGTATTTT. It translates to CSVVPGADTQYF.

Comments on this clonotype: Compared with germline, one end of the junction differs, possibly owing to a read error. V is TRBV4-1 and J is TRBJ1-2; tentative D call: TRBD1 (5 bases). Germline V gives CDR1 MGHRA, CDR2 YSYEKL. CDR3 length: 16 residues. The CDR3 here is CASSPYSQGVDYDYTF. CDR3 DNA sequence: TGCGCCAGCAGCCCTTATTCCCAGGGAGTCGACTATGACTACACCTTC.

This clonotype was detected a few times. This rearrangement joins TRBV3-1 to TRBJ2-3; D not resolved. The CDR3 is 13 residues long. CDR1 is LGHDT, CDR2 YNNKEL, per germline (reference sequence). Trimming took 2 bases from V and 5 from J, leaving 8 bases between them. The CDR3 reads CASSQSAKDTQYF. DNA for the CDR3: TGTGCCAGCAGCCAATCAGCTAAAGATACGCAGTATTTT.

This clonotype has only one observation. The chain couples TRBV6-5 to TRBJ2-5; 10 nucleotides match TRBD1. The J call may be faulty, since TRBJ2-7 better matches the DNA end. This CDR3 is built from 13 residues. Germline loops: CDR1 MNHEY, CDR2 SVGAGI. Written as DNA, the CDR3 is TGTGCCAGCAGCGGGACAGGGGTGTTCGAGCAGTACTTC. Protein: CASSGTGVFEQYF.

This clonotype was observed a few times. This sequence joins TRBV7-2 and TRBJ2-7; D remains ambiguous. The V gene lost 5 bases and the J gene lost 6 bases, with 8 bases spanning the gap. The CDR3 has 11 amino acids. Germline CDR1 reads SGHTA; CDR2 reads FQGNSA. CDR3 amino acids: CASSPSSEQYF. CDR3 DNA: TGTGCCAGCAGCCCTAGTAGCGAGCAGTACTTC.

This clonotype was seen once. V is TRBV5-1 and J is TRBJ2-6; 8 bases align to TRBD1. Germline V lookup: CDR1 SGHRS, CDR2 YFSETQ. There are 19 residues in the CDR3. Trimming removed 1 base from V and 1 base from J; junction bases left unmatched: 10. CDR3: CASSLFQTGALSGANVLTF. CDR3 nucleotides: TGCGCCAGCAGCTTGTTCCAGACAGGGGCTTTGTCTGGGGCCAACGTCCTGACTTTC.

This clonotype was found a few times. J is TRBJ1-2 and V is TRBV6-6; no definite D call. The CDR3 sequence is 15 residues long. The germline V gene encodes CDR1 MNHNY and CDR2 SVGAGI (reference sequence). V lost 0 bases to trimming and J lost 4 bases, with 12 bases between them. The CDR3 spells CASSYSSPDGYGYTF. The CDR3 DNA reads TGTGCCAGCAGTTACTCGTCTCCAGACGGCTATGGCTACACCTTC.

The chain carries TRBV12-3 or TRBV12-4 and TRBJ2-4, with TRBD2 matching over 8 bases. The trim removed 5 bases at V and 8 bases at J, leaving 14 bases unmatched. This CDR3 has 16 amino acids. The DNA for the CDR3 is TGTGCCAGCAGTCAAAGATCCGGGACTAGTCGGGACATTCAGTACTTC. It codes for CASSQRSGTSRDIQYF.

The chain uses TRBV5-1 and TRBJ2-1; the match to TRBD2 covers 8 bases. The CDR3 totals 16 residues. CDR1 is SGHRS, CDR2 YFSETQ, per germline. Unmatched junction bases numbered 12, after V lost 0 bases and J lost 10 bases. This chain's CDR3 is CASSLAIGGGHGEQFF. The DNA for the CDR3 is TGCGCCAGCAGCTTGGCGATCGGGGGGGGCCATGGGGAGCAGTTCTTC.

This chain uses TRBV6-1 with TRBJ2-7, with 10 bases that match TRBD1. Germline-derived CDR1 and CDR2 are MNHNS and SASEGT. CDR3 length equals 17 residues. V shed 6 bases, J shed 3 bases, and the junction held 14 bases outside the gene matches. The chain's CDR3 is CASSKVSGTGVFYEQYF. The CDR3, as DNA: TGTGCCAGCAGCAAAGTATCCGGGACAGGGGTCTTCTACGAGCAGTACTTC.

This clonotype was seen more than once but under ten times. This chain links TRBV5-1 with TRBJ2-1, with 9 bases lining up with TRBD2. CDR1 is SGHRS and CDR2 is YFSETQ in the germline V gene. The CDR3 loop spans 16 amino acids. Germline trimming cut 0 bases from V and 6 bases from J; bases unmatched to any gene: 7. Here the CDR3 reads CASSLALLAGLNEQFF. DNA for the CDR3: TGCGCCAGCAGCTTGGCCCTTCTAGCGGGGCTCAATGAGCAGTTCTTC.

V usage is TRBV20-1 and J usage is TRBJ2-1; no clear D gene. From germline, CDR1 is DFQATT and CDR2 SNEGSKA (reference sequence). The CDR3 covers 15 residues. The V gene lost 0 bases and the J gene lost 6 bases, with 15 bases spanning the gap. The CDR3 DNA is TGCAGTGCTAGAGATGCCTTCCGGGCAAGCAATGAGCAGTTCTTC. It translates to CSARDAFRASNEQFF.

The chain couples TRBV20-1 to TRBJ1-1; D not certain. This CDR3 comprises 13 residues. CDR1 is DFQATT and CDR2 is SNEGSKA in the germline V gene (reference sequence). Trimming took 3 bases from V and 0 from J, leaving 8 bases between them. The CDR3 DNA is TGCAGTGCTAGTTTCACCTTGAACACTGAAGCTTTCTTT. It encodes CSASFTLNTEAFF.

Turning to this clonotype: An end of the junction does not agree with germline; a read error may underlie this. The chain couples TRBV7-2 to TRBJ1-2, with D perhaps matching TRBD1 (5 bases). Germline V CDR1 and CDR2: SGHTA, FQGNSA. This CDR3 is 13 amino acids long. The CDR3 is CASSLIRERGYTF. For the CDR3, the DNA is TGTGCCAGTAGCTTGATCAGGGAACGAGGCTACACCTTC.

V gene TRBV6-6 combines with J gene TRBJ2-4; D is undetermined. Matching the DNA end better, TRBJ2-7 makes the J call doubtful. The CDR3 covers 14 residues. From germline, CDR1 is MNHNY and CDR2 SVGAGI (reference sequence). The CDR3 DNA reads TGTGCCAGCAGTTACTCGATAACGCCCTACGAGCAGTACTTC. Residues: CASSYSITPYEQYF.

This clonotype has just a few counts. This rearrangement joins TRBV7-2 to TRBJ2-7, with unresolved D. V dropped 4 bases and J dropped 2 bases, with 9 bases sitting between them. The length of the CDR3 is 13 residues. The germline CDR1 and CDR2 sequences are SGHTA and FQGNSA. The CDR3 here is CASSSRLPYEQYF. In DNA, the CDR3 is TGTGCCAGCAGCTCGCGACTCCCCTACGAGCAGTACTTC.

This clonotype was counted at least ten times. The chain joins TRBV7-9 to TRBJ2-7; D is ambiguous. The CDR3 has 11 amino acids. In germline, CDR1 is SEHNR, CDR2 FQNEAQ (reference sequence). Trimming cost V 11 bases and J 1 base, with 9 bases left between them. The CDR3: CAGTQSYEQYF. The CDR3 DNA sequence: TGTGCCGGTACACAATCCTACGAGCAGTACTTC.

This rearrangement joins TRBV7-2 to TRBJ2-6; 7 bases fit TRBD2. The length of the CDR3 is 19 residues. Germline V CDR1 and CDR2: SGHTA, FQGNSA. With 2 bases clipped from V and 0 bases from J, the junction kept 10 bases outside the gene matches. The CDR3 here is CASSLLPAGAISGANVLTF. In nucleotides, the CDR3 is TGTGCCAGCAGCTTACTCCCTGCGGGAGCGATCTCTGGGGCCAACGTCCTGACTTTC.

The sample holds a few counts of this clonotype. V gene TRBV29-1 combines with J gene TRBJ2-1; 9 nucleotides line up with TRBD1. This CDR3 region has 14 residues. V shed 7 bases, J shed 5 bases, and the junction held 9 bases outside the gene matches. Germline V gene lookup returns CDR1 SQVTM and CDR2 ANQGSEA. In DNA, the CDR3 is TGCAGCGCTTCACGGGGGACAGGGAACAATGAGCAGTTCTTC. This encodes CSASRGTGNNEQFF.

CDR3 nucleotides: TGTGCCAGCAGTTGCGGGGGATACAATCAGCCCCAGCATTTT. Translating gives CASSCGGYNQPQHF. The chain is built from TRBV12-3 or TRBV12-4 and TRBJ1-5; the D gene is possibly TRBD1 (5 bases). The CDR3 sequence is 14 residues long. Trimming removed 4 bases from V and 3 bases from J, with 10 bases in between.